This TCR beta chain is drawn from a study of breast tumors, draining lymph nodes, adjacent tissues. This clonotype was observed at least ten times. Its antigen is not identified. Study findings and constraints: Compared with lymph nodes, tumors were less diverse; compared with nontumor tissue, more. Compared with basal-like, luminal-like tumors shared significantly more repertoire with nontumor tissue.

This CDR3 region has 12 residues. Germline loops: CDR1 MNHNS, CDR2 SASEGT. V lost 10 bases, J lost 4 bases, and 13 bases lay in between. Samples came from axillary lymph nodes draining the breast cancer. TCRdb reanalysed the multiplex PCR reads using MiXCR and keeps one entry per CDR3 protein. Among 150,000 to 200,000 distinct CDR3 sequences listed, 30% to 35% were seen once. The sequenced sample consisted of axillary lymph node tissue. The rearrangement links TRBV6-1 to TRBJ1-2, with D perhaps matching TRBD1 (6 bases). The clonotype originates from a female donor with breast cancer. Some clones in this sample may be carry-over from other donors' samples. The CDR3 bases are TGTGCCAACGCAGGGGATAGCTATGGCTACACCTTC. Protein sequence: CANAGDSYGYTF.